These T cell receptor beta chains were read from a single sample in a study of OX40 agonist ivuxolimab in advanced cancers. Repertoires were generated with immunoSEQ multiplex PCR, while TCRdb's copy carries only in-frame clones and drops some. Here the sample spans approximately 84,000 clones, about 80% being singletons. The sample in question was CD4+ or CD8+ T cells sorted from blood, obtained in a trial of the OX40 agonist ivuxolimab. The receptors originated from an adult with an advanced solid tumor such as melanoma, head and neck, liver or kidney cancer. Each CDR3 is given with its conserved first and last residue. Fields, in order: V gene, clone size, D gene, J gene, CDR3 DNA, CDR3 protein. The D gene is left open where the match is weak. Rows give clone size only sometimes, using once, few, many, or a class for an expanded clone.

TRBV28,few,TRBD1,TRBJ1-6,TGTGCCAGCAGCGGACAGGGAACTTCACCCCTCCACTTT,CASSGQGTSPLHF
TRBV4-1,.,TRBD1,TRBJ1-4,TGCGCCAGCAGCCCCGGCTCCGGGACAGATGAAAAACTGTTTTTT,CASSPGSGTDEKLFF
TRBV29-1,few,.,TRBJ1-6,TGCAGCGTTGGCGGGGGGCTGGGTTCACCCCTCCACTTT,CSVGGGLGSPLHF
TRBV18,.,TRBD1,TRBJ1-6,TGTGCCAGCTCACCCCTACAGGGGAATGACAATTCACCCCTCCACTTT,CASSPLQGNDNSPLHF
TRBV7-9,.,TRBD2,TRBJ2-3,TGTGCCAGCAGCTTACTAGCGGGGTACACAGATACGCAGTATTTT,CASSLLAGYTDTQYF
TRBV27,.,TRBD1,TRBJ1-4,TGTGCCAGCAGTTCCCCGGGACAGGGAAATGAAAAACTGTTTTTT,CASSSPGQGNEKLFF
TRBV9,.,.,TRBJ1-3,TGTGCCAGCGGCACAGGGAGCTCTGGAAACACCATATATTTT,CASGTGSSGNTIYF
TRBV7-2,few,.,TRBJ1-5,TGTGCCAGCAGCTTAGGGGGACGGCAGCCCCAGCATTTT,CASSLGGRQPQHF
TRBV11-2,.,.,TRBJ2-1,TGTGCCAGCAGCTTGGGCCAGGGACCCTACAATGAGCAGTTCTTC,CASSLGQGPYNEQFF
TRBV29-1,.,TRBD1,TRBJ1-4,TGCAGCGTTCCATCGGGACAGCCGAATGAAAAACTGTTTTTT,CSVPSGQPNEKLFF
TRBV9,.,.,TRBJ2-5,TGTGCCAGCAGCCCCCGCGCCACCCAAGAGACCCAGTACTTC,CASSPRATQETQYF
TRBV7-3,.,.,TRBJ1-2,TGTGCCAGCAGCCCCAATGCAGGGAGCCTCCTTGGCTACACCTTC,CASSPNAGSLLGYTF
TRBV9,once,TRBD1,TRBJ2-3,TGTGCCAGCACAGGGGGCAGCACAGATACGCAGTATTTT,CASTGGSTDTQYF
TRBV7-3,.,.,TRBJ1-6,TGTGCCAGCAGCTTATCTGGAGGGGTCGATTCACCCCTCCACTTT,CASSLSGGVDSPLHF
TRBV29-1,.,.,TRBJ2-3,TGCAGCGTTCGACAGGTGATCACAGATACGCAGTATTTT,CSVRQVITDTQYF
TRBV28,once,.,TRBJ2-1,TGTGCCAGCAGTTTGAGGGGCGCGGGGTCCTACAATGAGCAGTTCTTC,CASSLRGAGSYNEQFF
TRBV4-1,.,.,TRBJ1-4,TGCGCCAGCAGCCAAGATAAAACGAGGGGGAATGAAAAACTGTTTTTT,CASSQDKTRGNEKLFF
TRBV30,few,.,TRBJ2-6,TGTGCCGAGGGGGATGGGGCCAACGTCCTGACTTTC,CAEGDGANVLTF
TRBV13,.,.,TRBJ2-3,TGTGCCAGCAGAAGGCTCCTCACAGATACGCAGTATTTT,CASRRLLTDTQYF
TRBV7-2,.,.,TRBJ2-7,TGTGCCAGCAGCGTCTGGAGAGGGGATCGGGAGCAGTACTTC,CASSVWRGDREQYF
TRBV19,.,.,TRBJ2-7,TGTGCCAGTAGTTATGGACAGTTGCCCTACGAGCAGTACTTC,CASSYGQLPYEQYF
TRBV12-5,.,TRBD2,TRBJ2-5,TGTGCTAGTGGTTTAGGACTAGCGGGGGGTTTAGAGACCCAGTACTTC,CASGLGLAGGLETQYF
TRBV5-4,.,.,TRBJ1-1,TGTGCCAGCAGCTTGTCCGCCAGCCAGAACACTGAAGCTTTCTTT,CASSLSASQNTEAFF
TRBV11-2,.,.,TRBJ2-5,TGTGCCAGCAGCTTTATCTGGGGTACTGAGACCCAGTACTTC,CASSFIWGTETQYF
TRBV7-9,once,.,TRBJ2-5,TGTGCCAGCAGCTTAAGTGAGACCCAGTACTTC,CASSLSETQYF
TRBV10-1,.,.,TRBJ2-5,TGCGCCAGCAGTGGGGACCAACGGGGGACCCAGTACTTC,CASSGDQRGTQYF
TRBV7-2,.,.,TRBJ1-5,TGTGCCAGCAACGACCCGGGTCCTAATCAGCCCCAGCATTTT,CASNDPGPNQPQHF
TRBV5-1,.,TRBD2,TRBJ2-1,TGCGCCAGCAGCTTAGCGGGGGGTTCTGGGAATGAGCAGTTCTTC,CASSLAGGSGNEQFF
TRBV19,.,TRBD1,TRBJ1-2,TGTGCCAGTAGTCAAAGGACAGGGGGCTCTGGCTACACCTTC,CASSQRTGGSGYTF
TRBV5-1,.,TRBD1,TRBJ2-7,TGCGCCAGCAGCATCCAAGGACAGGGCGGACAAGACGAGCAGTACTTC,CASSIQGQGGQDEQYF
TRBV6-5,once,.,TRBJ1-1,TGTGCCAGCAGTTCCGGAACAGGGAACACTGAAGCTTTCTTT,CASSSGTGNTEAFF
TRBV6-5,.,TRBD1,TRBJ2-3,TGTGCCAGCAGTTACGTGGGGACAGGGGGCGCAGATACGCAGTATTTT,CASSYVGTGGADTQYF
TRBV7-2,.,.,TRBJ2-1,TGTGCCAGCAGCCTAACCCTCGGAGGGGCTTACAATGAGCAGTTCTTC,CASSLTLGGAYNEQFF
TRBV12-5,.,.,TRBJ1-2,TGTGCTAGTCTGACCGGGTTTGGCTACACCTTC,CASLTGFGYTF
TRBV28,.,.,TRBJ1-1,TGTGCCAGCAGTACCCCGTCCAGGGCCTCCAACACTGAAGCTTTCTTT,CASSTPSRASNTEAFF
TRBV18,.,.,TRBJ2-5,TGTGCCAGCTCACCGGGACTTAGGGGTGAAGAGACCCAGTACTTC,CASSPGLRGEETQYF
TRBV19,once,.,TRBJ1-6,TGTGCCAGTAGTAAGGAGAACACCTATAATTCACCCCTCCACTTT,CASSKENTYNSPLHF